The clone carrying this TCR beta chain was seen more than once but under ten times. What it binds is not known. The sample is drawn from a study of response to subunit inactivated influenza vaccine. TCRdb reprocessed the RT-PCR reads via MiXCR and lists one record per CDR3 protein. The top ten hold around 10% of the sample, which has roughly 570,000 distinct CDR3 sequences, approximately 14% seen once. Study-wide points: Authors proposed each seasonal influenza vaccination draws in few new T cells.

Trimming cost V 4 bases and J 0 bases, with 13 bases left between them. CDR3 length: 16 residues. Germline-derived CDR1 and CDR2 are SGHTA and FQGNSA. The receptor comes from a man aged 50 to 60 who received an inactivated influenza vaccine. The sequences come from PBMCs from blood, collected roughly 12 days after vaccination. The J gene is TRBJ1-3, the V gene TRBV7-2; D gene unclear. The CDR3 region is CASSSFTASSGNTIYF. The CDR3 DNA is TGTGCCAGCAGCTCGTTTACAGCCAGCTCTGGAAACACCATATATTTT.